This T cell receptor (beta chain) was captured in a study of shared clonotypes between healthy human individuals. Data came from immunoSEQ multiplex PCR; TCRdb stores just in-frame clones and leaves some out. The data contain over 2,000,000 clones, 85% to 95% of them singletons. Positive CCR7 selection of CD45RO-negative cells yielded the naive CD8 cells, and terminally differentiated effector memory CD45RA+ cells were excluded. The clonotype was recovered from a man between 18 and 35 years old in good health. Some clones in this sample may be carry-over from other donors' samples. Input material: naive CD8+ T cells from PBMCs.

The CDR3 spells CASSARGVTEAFF. The CDR3 DNA is TGTGCCAGCAGTGCCAGGGGTGTTACTGAAGCTTTCTTT. The gene calls are TRBV25-1 and TRBJ1-1; weak D call: TRBD1 (6 bases). Trimming took 4 bases from V and 5 from J, leaving 11 bases between them. The CDR3 is 13 amino acids. In germline, CDR1 is MGHDK, CDR2 SYGVNS.